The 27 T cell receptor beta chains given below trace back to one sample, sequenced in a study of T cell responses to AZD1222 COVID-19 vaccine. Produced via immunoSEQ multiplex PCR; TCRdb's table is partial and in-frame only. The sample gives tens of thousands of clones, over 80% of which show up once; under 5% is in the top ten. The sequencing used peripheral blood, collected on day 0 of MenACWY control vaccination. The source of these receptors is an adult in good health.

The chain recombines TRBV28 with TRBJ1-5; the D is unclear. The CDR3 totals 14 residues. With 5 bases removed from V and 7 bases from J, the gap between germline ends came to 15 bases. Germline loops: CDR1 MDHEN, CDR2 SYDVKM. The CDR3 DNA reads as TGTGCCAGCAGTAGGTCGGTCTCCAACCAGCCCCAGCATTTT. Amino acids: CASSRSVSNQPQHF.

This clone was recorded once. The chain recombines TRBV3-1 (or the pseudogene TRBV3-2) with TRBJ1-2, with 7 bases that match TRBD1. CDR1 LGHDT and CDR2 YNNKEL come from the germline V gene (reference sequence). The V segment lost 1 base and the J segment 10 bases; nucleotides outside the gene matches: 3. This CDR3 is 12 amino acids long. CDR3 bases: TGTGCCAGCAGCCAAGCACAGGGGAACTACACCTTC. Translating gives CASSQAQGNYTF.

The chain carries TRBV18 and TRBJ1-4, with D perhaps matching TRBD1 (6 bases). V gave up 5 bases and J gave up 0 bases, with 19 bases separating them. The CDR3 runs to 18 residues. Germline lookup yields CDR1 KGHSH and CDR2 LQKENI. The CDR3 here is CASSKPQGGPATNEKLFF. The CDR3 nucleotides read TGTGCCAGCTCAAAGCCACAGGGCGGCCCGGCAACTAATGAAAAACTGTTTTTT.

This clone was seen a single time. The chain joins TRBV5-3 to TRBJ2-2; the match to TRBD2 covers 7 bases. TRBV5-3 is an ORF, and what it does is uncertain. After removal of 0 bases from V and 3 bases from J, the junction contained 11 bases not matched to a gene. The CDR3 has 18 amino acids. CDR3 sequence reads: CARSLGAKSGTDTGELFF. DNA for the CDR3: TGTGCCAGAAGCTTGGGGGCCAAAAGCGGGACGGACACCGGGGAGCTGTTTTTT.

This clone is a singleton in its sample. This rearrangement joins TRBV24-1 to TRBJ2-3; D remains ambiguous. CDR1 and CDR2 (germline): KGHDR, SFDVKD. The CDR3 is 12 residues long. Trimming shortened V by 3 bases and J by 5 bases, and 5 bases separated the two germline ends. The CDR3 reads CATSDEEDTQYF. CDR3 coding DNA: TGTGCCACCAGTGATGAAGAAGATACGCAGTATTTT.

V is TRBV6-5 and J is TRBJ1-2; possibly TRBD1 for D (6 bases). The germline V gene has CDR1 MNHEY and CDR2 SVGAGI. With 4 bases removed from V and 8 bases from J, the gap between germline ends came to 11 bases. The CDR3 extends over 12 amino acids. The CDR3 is CASSFRGGGYTF. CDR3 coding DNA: TGTGCCAGCAGTTTCAGGGGCGGCGGCTACACCTTC.

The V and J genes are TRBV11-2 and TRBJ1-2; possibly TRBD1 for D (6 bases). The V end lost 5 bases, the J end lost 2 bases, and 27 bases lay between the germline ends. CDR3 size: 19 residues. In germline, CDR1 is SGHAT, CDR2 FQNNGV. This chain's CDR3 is CASSPRGGLGSGVNYGYTF. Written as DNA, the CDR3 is TGTGCCAGCAGCCCAAGGGGGGGCTTGGGAAGTGGAGTAAACTATGGCTACACCTTC.

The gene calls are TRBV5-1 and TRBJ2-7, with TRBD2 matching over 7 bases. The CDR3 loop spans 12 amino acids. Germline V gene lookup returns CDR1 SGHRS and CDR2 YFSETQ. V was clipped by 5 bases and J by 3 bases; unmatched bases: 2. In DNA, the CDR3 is TGCGCCAGCAGAGAGCGGGGCTACGAGCAGTACTTC. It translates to CASRERGYEQYF.

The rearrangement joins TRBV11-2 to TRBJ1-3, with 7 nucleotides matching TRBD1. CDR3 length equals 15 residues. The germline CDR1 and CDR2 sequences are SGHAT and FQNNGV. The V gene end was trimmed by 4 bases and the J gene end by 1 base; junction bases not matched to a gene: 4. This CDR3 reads CASSSTGVSGNTIYF. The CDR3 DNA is TGTGCCAGCAGCTCTACAGGGGTATCTGGAAACACCATATATTTT. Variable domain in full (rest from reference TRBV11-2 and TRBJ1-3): EAGVAQSPRYKIIEKRQSVAFWCNPISGHATLYWYQQILGQGPKLLIQFQNNGVVDDSQLPKDRFSAERLKGVDSTLKIQPAKLEDSAVYLCASSSTGVSGNTIYFGEGSWLTVV.

Written as DNA, the CDR3 is TGTGCCAGCAAACTATCGGATTTCTCTGGAAACACCATATATTTT. Its protein product is CASKLSDFSGNTIYF. This chain joins TRBV6-5 and TRBJ1-3; D remains unclear. Germline CDR1 MNHEY, CDR2 SVGAGI. Trimming removed 7 bases at V and 0 bases at J, with 13 bases between. CDR3 length equals 15 residues.

CDR3 loop: CAISESSPNTGELFF. In DNA, the CDR3 is TGTGCCATCAGTGAGTCGAGCCCGAACACCGGGGAGCTGTTTTTT. The V and J genes are TRBV10-3 and TRBJ2-2; no reliable D call. CDR1 and CDR2 from the germline V gene are ENHRY and SYGVKD. The CDR3 totals 15 residues. Trimming took 0 bases from V and 0 from J, leaving 5 bases between them.

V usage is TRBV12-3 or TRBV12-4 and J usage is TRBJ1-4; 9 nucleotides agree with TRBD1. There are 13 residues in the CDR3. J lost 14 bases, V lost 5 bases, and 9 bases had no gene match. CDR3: CASSEDRGFSLFF. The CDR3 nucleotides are TGTGCCAGCAGTGAGGACAGGGGTTTCTCGCTGTTTTTT.

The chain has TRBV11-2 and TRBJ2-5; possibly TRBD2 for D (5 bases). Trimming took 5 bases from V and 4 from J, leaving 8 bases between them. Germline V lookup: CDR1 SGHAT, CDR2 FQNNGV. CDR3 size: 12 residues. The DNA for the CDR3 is TGTGCCAGCAGCGAGCGGAGAGAGACCCAGTACTTC. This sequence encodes CASSERRETQYF.

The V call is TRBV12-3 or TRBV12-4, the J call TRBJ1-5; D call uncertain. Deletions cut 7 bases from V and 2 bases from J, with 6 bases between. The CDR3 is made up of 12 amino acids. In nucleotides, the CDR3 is TGTGCCAGCACCCCTGGCAATCAGCCCCAGCATTTT. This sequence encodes CASTPGNQPQHF.

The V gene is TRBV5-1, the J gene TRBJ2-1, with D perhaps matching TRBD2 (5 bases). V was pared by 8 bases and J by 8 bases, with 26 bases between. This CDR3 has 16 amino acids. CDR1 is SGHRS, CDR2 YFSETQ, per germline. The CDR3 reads CARELPGIAIWDEQFF. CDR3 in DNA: TGCGCCAGGGAACTACCGGGGATAGCAATCTGGGATGAGCAGTTCTTC.

The CDR3 DNA reads TGTGCCAGCAACACAGGGGATCTTAGGCAGCCCCAGCATTTT. It is translated as CASNTGDLRQPQHF. The rearrangement links TRBV7-9 to TRBJ1-5, with TRBD1 matching 7 bases. Unmatched junction bases numbered 10, after V lost 7 bases and J lost 7 bases. Germline assignment: CDR1 SEHNR and CDR2 FQNEAQ (reference sequence). The CDR3 is 14 amino acids.

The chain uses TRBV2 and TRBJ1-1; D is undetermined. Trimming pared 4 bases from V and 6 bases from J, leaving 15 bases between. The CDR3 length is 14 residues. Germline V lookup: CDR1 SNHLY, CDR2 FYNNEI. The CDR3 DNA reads TGTGCCAGCAGTGGGGTGGGGTACGCTCCTGAAGCTTTCTTT. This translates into CASSGVGYAPEAFF.

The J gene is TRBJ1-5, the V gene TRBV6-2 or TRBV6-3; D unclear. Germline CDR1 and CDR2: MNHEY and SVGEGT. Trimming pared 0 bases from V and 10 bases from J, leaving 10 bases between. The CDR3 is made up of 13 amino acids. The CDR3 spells CASSYSRVLPQHF. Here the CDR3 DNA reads TGTGCCAGCAGTTACTCGAGAGTGTTACCCCAGCATTTT.

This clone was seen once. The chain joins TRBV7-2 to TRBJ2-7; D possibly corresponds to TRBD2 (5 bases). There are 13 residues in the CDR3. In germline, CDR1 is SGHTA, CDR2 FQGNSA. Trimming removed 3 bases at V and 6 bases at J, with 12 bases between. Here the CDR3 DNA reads TGTGCCAGCAGCTTCACTAGAGTGCTCGAGCAGTACTTC. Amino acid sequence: CASSFTRVLEQYF.

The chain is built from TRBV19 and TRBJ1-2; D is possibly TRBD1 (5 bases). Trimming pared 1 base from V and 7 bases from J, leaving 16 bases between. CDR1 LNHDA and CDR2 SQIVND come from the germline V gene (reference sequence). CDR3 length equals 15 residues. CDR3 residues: CASSIVVRETVGYTF. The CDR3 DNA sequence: TGTGCCAGTAGTATAGTGGTCAGGGAAACGGTTGGCTACACCTTC.

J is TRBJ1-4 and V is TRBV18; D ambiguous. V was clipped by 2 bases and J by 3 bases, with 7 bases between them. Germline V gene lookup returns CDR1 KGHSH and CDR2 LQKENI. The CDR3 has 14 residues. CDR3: CASSPTESNEKLFF. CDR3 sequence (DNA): TGTGCCAGCTCACCAACGGAGTCTAATGAAAAACTGTTTTTT.

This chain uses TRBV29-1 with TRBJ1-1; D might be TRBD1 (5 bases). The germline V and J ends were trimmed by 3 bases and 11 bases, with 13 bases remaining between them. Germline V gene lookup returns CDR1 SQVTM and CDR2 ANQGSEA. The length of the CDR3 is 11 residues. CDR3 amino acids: CSVEAGLRAFF. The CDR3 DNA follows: TGCAGCGTTGAGGCGGGGCTGCGGGCTTTCTTT.

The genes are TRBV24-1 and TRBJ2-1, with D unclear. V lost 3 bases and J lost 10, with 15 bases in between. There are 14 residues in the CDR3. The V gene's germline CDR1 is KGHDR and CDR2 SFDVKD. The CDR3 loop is CATSDPAGRLEQFF. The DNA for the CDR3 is TGTGCCACCAGTGATCCTGCTGGGCGGCTAGAGCAGTTCTTC.

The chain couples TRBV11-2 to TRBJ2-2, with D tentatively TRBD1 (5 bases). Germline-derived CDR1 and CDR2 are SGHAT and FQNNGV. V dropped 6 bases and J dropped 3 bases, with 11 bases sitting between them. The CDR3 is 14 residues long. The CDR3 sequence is CASSITGDTGELFF. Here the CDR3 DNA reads TGTGCCAGCAGTATTACAGGAGACACCGGGGAGCTGTTTTTT.

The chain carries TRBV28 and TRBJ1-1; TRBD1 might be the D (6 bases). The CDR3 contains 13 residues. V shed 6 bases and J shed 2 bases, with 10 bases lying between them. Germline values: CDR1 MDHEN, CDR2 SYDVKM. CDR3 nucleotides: TGTGCCAGCAGCCCGACAGGCAACACTGAAGCTTTCTTT. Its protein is CASSPTGNTEAFF.

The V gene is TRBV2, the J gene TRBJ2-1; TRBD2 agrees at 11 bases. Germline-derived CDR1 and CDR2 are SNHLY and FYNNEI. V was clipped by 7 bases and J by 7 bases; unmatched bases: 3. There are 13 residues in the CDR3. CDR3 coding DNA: TGTGCCAGCACCCGACTAGCGGGAAATGAGCAGTTCTTC. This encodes CASTRLAGNEQFF.

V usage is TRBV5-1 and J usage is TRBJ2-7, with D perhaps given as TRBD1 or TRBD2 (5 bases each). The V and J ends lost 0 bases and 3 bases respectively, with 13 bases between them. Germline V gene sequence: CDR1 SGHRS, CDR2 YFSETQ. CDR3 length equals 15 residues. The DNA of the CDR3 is TGCGCCAGCAGCTTGGCCCCTGGGACGGTCTACGAGCAGTACTTC. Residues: CASSLAPGTVYEQYF.